Below, 20 T cell receptor beta chains from the same sample are listed, as sequenced in a study of CD8+ T cells in alopecia areata. The treatment here: oral pan-JAK inhibitor, 5-10 mg twice daily. cDNA reverse transcribed from extracted RNA served as the sequencing template. The data were produced by immunoSEQ multiplex PCR, yet TCRdb's version contains in-frame clones alone and is incomplete. The sample has hundreds of thousands of clones; under 70% are singletons. The source material was CD4+ T cells sorted from blood, sampled around week 42, from a patient treated with tofacitinib. The receptors stem from a human donor with alopecia areata.

The chain recombines TRBV7-2 with TRBJ2-3, with 7 bases that match TRBD2. There are 14 residues in the CDR3. Looked up from germline, CDR1 is SGHTA and CDR2 is FQGNSA. Trimming removed 5 bases from V and 5 bases from J; junction bases left unmatched: 7. The CDR3 spells CASSPMTSLDTQYF. CDR3 coding DNA: TGTGCCAGCAGCCCCATGACTAGCCTAGATACGCAGTATTTT.

This chain uses TRBV2 with TRBJ2-7; D is perhaps TRBD2 (5 bases). Deletions cut 7 bases from V and 3 bases from J, with 10 bases between. Germline CDR1 reads SNHLY; CDR2 reads FYNNEI. The CDR3 is 12 amino acids. The CDR3 region has the DNA TGTGCCAGCACCGGGAATCTCTACGAGCAGTACTTC. Its translation: CASTGNLYEQYF.

Notes on this clone: Other DNA sequences from this sample encode an identical CDR3 as well. This chain uses TRBV9 with TRBJ2-1; D ambiguous. The germline V gene encodes CDR1 SGDLS and CDR2 YYNGEE. The CDR3 spans 12 residues. Between the trimmed V and J ends, which lost 0 bases and 7 bases, there was a span of 5 bases. CDR3 sequence: CASSVGVNEQFF. The CDR3 nucleotides are TGTGCCAGCAGCGTAGGGGTGAATGAGCAGTTCTTC.

The rearrangement uses TRBV9 and TRBJ2-7; 8 bases fit TRBD2. The J segment lost 1 base and the V segment lost 4 bases, leaving 7 bases of the junction unmatched. In germline, CDR1 is SGDLS, CDR2 YYNGEE. The CDR3 loop spans 15 amino acids. The CDR3, as DNA: TGTGCCAGCAGCTTCCTAGCGGGCCCATCCTACGAGCAGTACTTC. Translating gives CASSFLAGPSYEQYF.

This chain uses TRBV29-1 with TRBJ2-1; 8 bases align to TRBD2. V lost 2 bases and J lost 4; bases outside the gene matches: 4. This CDR3 contains 14 residues. Looked up from germline, CDR1 is SQVTM and CDR2 is ANQGSEA. CDR3 DNA: TGCAGCGTTGAATGGCCTAGCGGGTACAATGAGCAGTTCTTC. Residues: CSVEWPSGYNEQFF.

The chain links TRBV10-2 to TRBJ2-5; 7 bases are shared with TRBD1. This CDR3 contains 14 residues. V gave up 6 bases and J gave up 1 base; unmatched junction bases: 5. Germline V gene lookup returns CDR1 WSHSY and CDR2 SAAADI. CDR3: CASRQGSPQETQYF. The CDR3 nucleotides read TGCGCCAGCAGACAGGGGAGTCCCCAAGAGACCCAGTACTTC.

This chain connects TRBV6-5 to TRBJ2-1; 12 nucleotides agree with TRBD2. Trimming removed 6 bases from V and 9 bases from J; junction bases left unmatched: 9. The CDR3 length is 15 residues. Germline-derived CDR1 and CDR2 are MNHEY and SVGAGI. DNA for the CDR3: TGTGCCAGCAGAGCTAGCGGGGGGGCCACGGGTGAGCAGTTCTTC. It yields the protein CASRASGGATGEQFF.

About this clone itself: The junction departs from germline at one end; a sequencing error may be responsible. This sample also contains other DNA sequences that code for the same CDR3. V gene TRBV30 combines with J gene TRBJ1-5, with D unclear. From germline, CDR1 is GTSNPN and CDR2 SVGIG (reference sequence). The CDR3 has 13 amino acids. The CDR3 reads CAWSVGEEQPQHF. CDR3 in DNA: TGTGCCTGGAGTGTCGGGGAGGAACAGCCTCAGCATTTT.

This clone was counted at least ten times. The gene calls are TRBV10-3 and TRBJ2-3, with D possibly being TRBD1 or TRBD2 (5 bases each). There are 16 residues in the CDR3. Trimming took 3 bases from V and 3 from J, leaving 16 bases between them. Germline-derived CDR1 and CDR2 are ENHRY and SYGVKD. CDR3 in DNA: TGTGCCATCAGTGATCGGAGGCAGGGTAAAACAGATACGCAGTATTTT. It specifies CAISDRRQGKTDTQYF.

CDR3 sequence: CASSKVPDGAYEQYF. The CDR3 DNA is TGTGCCAGCAGCAAAGTACCGGACGGAGCCTACGAGCAGTACTTC. The chain is built from TRBV7-2 and TRBJ2-7; D call uncertain. The length of the CDR3 is 15 residues. Germline V lookup: CDR1 SGHTA, CDR2 FQGNSA. V lost 5 bases and J lost 2, with 16 bases in between.

The J gene is TRBJ1-2, the V gene TRBV9; D ambiguous. CDR3 size: 15 residues. Germline values: CDR1 SGDLS, CDR2 YYNGEE. The V end lost 0 bases, the J end lost 0 bases, and 9 bases lay between the germline ends. DNA for the CDR3: TGTGCCAGCAGCGTAGGTATAGAAACTAACTATGGCTACACCTTC. It translates to CASSVGIETNYGYTF.

The rearrangement links TRBV29-1 to TRBJ1-2; D call uncertain. The germline gives CDR1 SQVTM, CDR2 ANQGSEA. The V end was cut by 3 bases, the J end by 3 bases, with 5 bases between. There are 11 residues in the CDR3. The CDR3 sequence is CSVDKDYGYTF. The CDR3, as DNA: TGCAGCGTTGACAAGGACTATGGCTACACCTTC.

The chain recombines TRBV2 with TRBJ1-1; D is ambiguous. This CDR3 has 13 amino acids. Per the germline V gene, CDR1 is SNHLY and CDR2 is FYNNEI. V lost 7 bases and J lost 6, with 15 bases in between. CDR3 residues: CASNPGVGAEAFF. CDR3 DNA: TGTGCCAGCAACCCCGGCGTAGGCGCTGAAGCTTTCTTT.

The gene calls are TRBV29-1 and TRBJ2-7, with TRBD1 matching over 8 bases. CDR3 length: 12 residues. Germline CDR1 SQVTM, CDR2 ANQGSEA. V was clipped by 7 bases and J by 1 base; unmatched bases: 3. The CDR3 region is CSATGASYEQYF. The CDR3 DNA sequence: TGCAGCGCGACAGGGGCTTCCTACGAGCAGTACTTC.

This clone was recorded once. The chain links TRBV9 to TRBJ1-1; maybe TRBD1 (5 bases). Trimming pared 4 bases from V and 6 bases from J, leaving 16 bases between. CDR1 and CDR2 from the germline V gene are SGDLS and YYNGEE. The CDR3 is 14 residues long. The CDR3 protein is CASSPGDRQAEAFF. The CDR3 DNA reads TGTGCCAGCAGCCCCGGGGACCGCCAAGCTGAAGCTTTCTTT.

Only a few counts were recorded for this clone. The V and J genes are TRBV30 and TRBJ2-5; 9 nucleotides line up with TRBD2. V dropped 4 bases and J dropped 5; count of bases not matched to a gene: 8. The length of the CDR3 is 14 residues. Germline CDR1 GTSNPN, CDR2 SVGIG (reference sequence). CDR3 bases: TGTGCCTGGAATAGGGCGGGGGGGCTTGAGACCCAGTACTTC. Its translation: CAWNRAGGLETQYF. Full variable domain (remainder filled in from reference TRBV30 and TRBJ2-5): SQTIHQWPATLVQPVGSPLSLECTVEGTSNPNLYWYRQAAGRGLQLLFYSVGIGQISSEVPQNLSASRPQDRQFILSSKKLLLSDSGFYLCAWNRAGGLETQYFGPGTRLLVL.

This chain joins TRBV7-2 and TRBJ1-1; 7 positions match TRBD1. The length of the CDR3 is 15 residues. With V trimmed by 1 base and J by 7 bases, 9 bases remained unmatched. Germline lookup yields CDR1 SGHTA and CDR2 FQGNSA. CDR3 DNA sequence: TGTGCCAGCAGCTTAGATCAGCGCCGGGACAGTGAAGCTTTCTTT. Its protein is CASSLDQRRDSEAFF.

The gene calls are TRBV29-1 and TRBJ1-5; possible D gene TRBD1, 6 bases. V lost 7 bases, J lost 6 bases, and 16 bases lay in between. Germline lookup yields CDR1 SQVTM and CDR2 ANQGSEA. The CDR3 totals 13 residues. In nucleotides, the CDR3 is TGCAGCGCGAGGGGGGAGTTAGGTCAGCCCCAGCATTTT. This translates into CSARGELGQPQHF. Supplemented by reference TRBV29-1 and TRBJ1-5, the full variable domain reads SAVISQKPSRDICQRGTSLTIQCQVDSQVTMMFWYRQQPGQSLTLIATANQGSEATYESGFVIDKFPISRPNLTFSTLTVSNMSPEDSSIYLCSARGELGQPQHFGDGTRLSIL.

The chain joins TRBV30 to TRBJ2-6; 9 bases are shared with TRBD2. The CDR3 totals 17 residues. The germline gives CDR1 GTSNPN, CDR2 SVGIG (reference sequence). Trimming cost V 1 base and J 0 bases; bases outside gene matches: 4. Here the CDR3 reads CAWSGLAGLSGANVLTF. In DNA form, the CDR3 reads TGTGCCTGGAGTGGCCTAGCGGGGCTCTCTGGGGCCAACGTCCTGACTTTC.

V usage is TRBV30 and J usage is TRBJ2-5, with 7 bases aligning to TRBD1. V lost 3 bases and J lost 4; bases outside the gene matches: 11. The CDR3 runs 15 residues. Looked up from germline, CDR1 is GTSNPN and CDR2 is SVGIG (reference sequence). The CDR3 protein is CAWSARQGRRETQYF. The CDR3 bases are TGTGCCTGGAGCGCTAGACAGGGACGAAGAGAGACCCAGTACTTC.